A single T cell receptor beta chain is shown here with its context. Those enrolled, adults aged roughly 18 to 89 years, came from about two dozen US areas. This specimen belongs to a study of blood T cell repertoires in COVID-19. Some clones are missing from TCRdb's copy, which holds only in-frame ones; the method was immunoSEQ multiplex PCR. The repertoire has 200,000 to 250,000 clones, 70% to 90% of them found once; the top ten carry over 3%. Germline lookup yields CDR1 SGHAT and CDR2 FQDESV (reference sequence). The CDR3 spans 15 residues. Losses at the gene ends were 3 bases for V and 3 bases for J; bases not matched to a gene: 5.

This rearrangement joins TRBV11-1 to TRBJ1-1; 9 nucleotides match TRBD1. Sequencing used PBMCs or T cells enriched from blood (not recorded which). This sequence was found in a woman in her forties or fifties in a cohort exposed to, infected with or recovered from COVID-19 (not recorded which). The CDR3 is CASSLPTGGDTEAFF. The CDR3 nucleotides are TGTGCCAGCAGCTTGCCGACAGGGGGGGACACTGAAGCTTTCTTT.